This T cell receptor (beta chain) was documented in a study of tumor-infiltrating lymphocytes in primary liver carcinoma. Study details: Samples had roughly 3.5 to 8 million productive TCRbeta reads, comparable between tissue types.

A constant-region primer primed TCR beta cDNA synthesis from about 0.55 ug of total RNA. Slightly modified ARM-PCR with three nested multiplex PCR rounds yielded TCR beta libraries. TRBV1-TRBV30 forward primers and a C-beta reverse primer were used in the first two PCR rounds, which each ran for nine to ten cycles. TCRdb re-called the multiplex PCR reads through MiXCR, storing one row per CDR3 protein. The sample has 95,000 to 150,000 distinct CDR3 sequences, around two thirds seen once. Extraction of RNA together with DNA used about 17-30 mg of unsorted bulk tissue. Findings and limits, study-wide: The study found a significantly higher top-250-clone fraction in tumors than in blood (p = 0.039). A fraction of only about 7.5-25% of top clones appeared in all five tumor regions. Tumor region pairs shared more overlap than did tumor-adjacent and tumor-blood pairs.

This clonotype was recorded at least ten times. Its target is unknown. CDR3 length: 14 amino acids. The V segment lost 7 bases and the J segment 8 bases; nucleotides outside the gene matches: 8. The sequenced material came from liver tumor tissue from sampling region 1. Subset: tumor region T1, superior pole. The chain links TRBV12-3 or TRBV12-4 to TRBJ1-2; TRBD1 matches 12 bases. This TCR was recovered from a woman in her sixties or seventies with primary liver carcinoma and hepatitis B virus infection. The CDR3 loop reads CASTRGTGGVGYTF. In DNA form, the CDR3 reads TGTGCCAGCACCCGAGGGACAGGGGGCGTCGGCTACACCTTC.